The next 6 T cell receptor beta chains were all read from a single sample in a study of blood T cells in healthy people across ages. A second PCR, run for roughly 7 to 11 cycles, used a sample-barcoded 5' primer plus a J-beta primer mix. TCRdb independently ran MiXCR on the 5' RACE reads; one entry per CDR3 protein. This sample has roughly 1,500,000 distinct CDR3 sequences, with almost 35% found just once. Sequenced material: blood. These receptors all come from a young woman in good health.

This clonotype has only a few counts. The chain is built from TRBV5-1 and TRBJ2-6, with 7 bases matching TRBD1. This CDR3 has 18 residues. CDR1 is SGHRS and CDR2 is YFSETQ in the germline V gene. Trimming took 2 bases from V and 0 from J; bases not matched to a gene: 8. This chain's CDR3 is CASSLITGARSGANVLTF. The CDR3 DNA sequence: TGCGCCAGCAGCTTAATTACAGGGGCCCGCTCTGGGGCCAACGTCCTGACTTTC. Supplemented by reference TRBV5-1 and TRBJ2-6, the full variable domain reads KAGVTQTPRYLIKTRGQQVTLSCSPISGHRSVSWYQQTPGQGLQFLFEYFSETQRNKGNFPGRFSGRQFSNSRSEMNVSTLELGDSALYLCASSLITGARSGANVLTFGAGSRLTVL.

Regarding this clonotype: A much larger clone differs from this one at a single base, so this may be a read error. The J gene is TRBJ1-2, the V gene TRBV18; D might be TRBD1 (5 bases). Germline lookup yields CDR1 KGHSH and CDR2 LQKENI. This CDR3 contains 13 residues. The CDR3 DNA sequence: TGTGTCAGCTCACCCAGCAGGGACTATGGCTACACCTTC. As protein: CVSSPSRDYGYTF.

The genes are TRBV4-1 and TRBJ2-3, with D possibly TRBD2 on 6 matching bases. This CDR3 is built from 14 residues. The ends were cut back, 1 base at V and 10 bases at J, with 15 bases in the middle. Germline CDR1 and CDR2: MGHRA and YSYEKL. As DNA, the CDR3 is TGCGCCAGCAGCCAAGTAACCGGGCGGGGTTCGCAGTATTTT. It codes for CASSQVTGRGSQYF.

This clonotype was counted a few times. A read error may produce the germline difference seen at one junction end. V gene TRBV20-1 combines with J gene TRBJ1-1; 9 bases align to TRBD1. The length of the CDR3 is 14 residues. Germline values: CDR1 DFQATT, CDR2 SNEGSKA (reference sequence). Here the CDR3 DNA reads TGTAGTGCGGAAGCCGGGACAGGGTCAACGGAAGCTTTCTTT. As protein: CSAEAGTGSTEAFF.

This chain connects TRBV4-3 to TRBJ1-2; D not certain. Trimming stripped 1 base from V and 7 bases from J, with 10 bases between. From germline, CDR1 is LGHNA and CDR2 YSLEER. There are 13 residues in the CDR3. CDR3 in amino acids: CASSQGERLGYTF. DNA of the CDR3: TGCGCCAGCAGCCAAGGCGAGAGGCTTGGCTACACCTTC.

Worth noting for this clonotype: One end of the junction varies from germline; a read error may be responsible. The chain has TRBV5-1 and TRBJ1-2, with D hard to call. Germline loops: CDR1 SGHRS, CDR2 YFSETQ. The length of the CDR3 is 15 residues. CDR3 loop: CANSLHGEANYGYTF. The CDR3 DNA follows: TGCGCCAACAGCTTGCACGGCGAAGCTAACTATGGCTACACCTTC.